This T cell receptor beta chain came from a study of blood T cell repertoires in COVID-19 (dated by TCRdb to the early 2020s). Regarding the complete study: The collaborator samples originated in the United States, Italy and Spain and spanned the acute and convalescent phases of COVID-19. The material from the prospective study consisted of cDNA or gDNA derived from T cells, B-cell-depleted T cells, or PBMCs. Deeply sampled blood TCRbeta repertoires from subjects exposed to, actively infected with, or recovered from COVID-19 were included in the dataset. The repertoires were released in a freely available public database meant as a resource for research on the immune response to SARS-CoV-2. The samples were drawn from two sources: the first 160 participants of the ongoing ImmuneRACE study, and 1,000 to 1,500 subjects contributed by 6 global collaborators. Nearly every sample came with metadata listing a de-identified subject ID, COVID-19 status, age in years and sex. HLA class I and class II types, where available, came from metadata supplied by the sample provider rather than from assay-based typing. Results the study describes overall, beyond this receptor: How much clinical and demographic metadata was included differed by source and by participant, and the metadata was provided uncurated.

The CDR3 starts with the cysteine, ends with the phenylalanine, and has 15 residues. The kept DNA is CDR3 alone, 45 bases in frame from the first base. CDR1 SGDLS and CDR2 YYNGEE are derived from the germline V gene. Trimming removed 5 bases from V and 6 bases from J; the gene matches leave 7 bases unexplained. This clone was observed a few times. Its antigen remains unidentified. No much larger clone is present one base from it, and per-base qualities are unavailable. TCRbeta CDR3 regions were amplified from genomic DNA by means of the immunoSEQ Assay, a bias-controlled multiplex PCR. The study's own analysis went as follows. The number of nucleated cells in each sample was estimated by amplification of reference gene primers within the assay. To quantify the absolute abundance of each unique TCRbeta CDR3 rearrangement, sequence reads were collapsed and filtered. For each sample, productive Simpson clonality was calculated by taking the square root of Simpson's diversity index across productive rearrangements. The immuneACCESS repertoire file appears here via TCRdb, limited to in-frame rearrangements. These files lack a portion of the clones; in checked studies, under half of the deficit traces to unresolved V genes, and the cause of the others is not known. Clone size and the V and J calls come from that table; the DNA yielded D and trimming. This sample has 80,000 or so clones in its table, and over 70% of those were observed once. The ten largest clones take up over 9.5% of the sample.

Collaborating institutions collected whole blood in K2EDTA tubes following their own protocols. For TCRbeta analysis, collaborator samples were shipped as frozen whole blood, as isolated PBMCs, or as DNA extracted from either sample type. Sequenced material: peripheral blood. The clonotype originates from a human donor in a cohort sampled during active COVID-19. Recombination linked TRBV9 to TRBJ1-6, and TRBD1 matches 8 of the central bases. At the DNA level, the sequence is TGTGCCAGCAGTGTGGGACAGGCCGTTAATTCACCCCTCCACTTT. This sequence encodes CASSVGQAVNSPLHF.